This entry lists 6 T cell receptor beta chains sequenced from one sample in a study of blood T cell repertoires in COVID-19. This table comes from immunoSEQ multiplex PCR, and its TCRdb copy is limited to in-frame clones, with some not included. The table shows 88,000 or so clones, with around 88% occurring only once. Material for sequencing was PBMCs or T cells enriched from blood (not recorded which). These receptor sequences come from a woman between 45 and 65 years old with acute COVID-19.

There are a few counts of this clone. The CDR3 protein is CATLGLNEAFF. The CDR3, as DNA: TGTGCCACCTTGGGCCTAAATGAAGCTTTCTTT. The chain links TRBV28 to TRBJ1-1; D is ambiguous. Germline V lookup: CDR1 MDHEN, CDR2 SYDVKM. Between the trimmed V and J ends, which lost 10 bases and 7 bases, there was a span of 13 bases. The CDR3 is 11 residues long.

The chain joins TRBV6-5 to TRBJ1-2; D possibly corresponds to TRBD1 (6 bases). From germline, CDR1 is MNHEY and CDR2 SVGAGI. The CDR3 totals 13 residues. V was cut by 2 bases and J by 5 bases, with 9 bases left in between. The chain's CDR3 is CASSYGGGYGYTF. CDR3 bases: TGTGCCAGCAGTTACGGGGGCGGGTATGGCTACACCTTC.

This chain connects TRBV7-9 to TRBJ2-3, with D hard to call. This CDR3 has 14 amino acids. Germline values: CDR1 SEHNR, CDR2 FQNEAQ (reference sequence). Trimming pared 5 bases from V and 0 bases from J, leaving 9 bases between. The CDR3 reads CASSAPTSTDTQYF. DNA for the CDR3: TGTGCCAGCAGCGCCCCCACAAGCACAGATACGCAGTATTTT. The variable domain in full, with the rest retrieved from reference TRBV7-9 and TRBJ2-3, is DTGVSQNPRHKITKRGQNVTFRCDPISEHNRLYWYRQTLGQGPEFLTYFQNEAQLEKSRLLSDRFSAERPKGSFSTLEIQRTEQGDSAMYLCASSAPTSTDTQYFGPGTRLTVL.

In DNA, the CDR3 is TGTGCCAGCTCCCCGAGGGTCAATGAGCAGTTCTTC. Its protein product is CASSPRVNEQFF. The rearrangement uses TRBV6-5 and TRBJ2-1, with a weak D call TRBD2 (5 bases). Germline CDR1 and CDR2: MNHEY and SVGAGI. The CDR3 is made up of 12 amino acids. V lost 8 bases and J lost 6, with 11 bases in between.

The CDR3 nucleotides are TGTGCCAGTAGTATAGATCGGGACTTTTGGCAGCCCCAGCATTTT. This translates into CASSIDRDFWQPQHF. The V call is TRBV19, the J call TRBJ1-5, with a weak D call TRBD1 (5 bases). CDR3 size: 15 residues. The germline V gene has CDR1 LNHDA and CDR2 SQIVND (reference sequence). Trimming took 0 bases from V and 7 from J, leaving 13 bases between them.

The gene calls are TRBV7-2 and TRBJ1-1, with TRBD1 matching 7 bases. After removal of 5 bases from V and 1 base from J, the junction contained 7 bases not matched to a gene. The germline CDR1 and CDR2 sequences are SGHTA and FQGNSA. CDR3 size: 15 residues. The CDR3 sequence: CASSQRQGWNTEAFF. CDR3 nucleotides: TGTGCCAGCAGCCAAAGACAGGGATGGAACACTGAAGCTTTCTTT.